Below, 24 T cell receptor beta chains from the same sample are listed, as sequenced in a study of T cell responses to AZD1222 COVID-19 vaccine. Produced via immunoSEQ multiplex PCR; TCRdb's table is partial and in-frame only. The table includes over 150,000 clones, 90% to 95% detected once. The source material was peripheral blood, sampled on day 0 of MenACWY control vaccination. Every receptor here comes from an adult in good health.

The chain couples TRBV9 to TRBJ1-1; D perhaps matches TRBD1 (5 bases). The germline gives CDR1 SGDLS, CDR2 YYNGEE. This CDR3 contains 12 residues. Trimming took 3 bases from V and 7 from J, leaving 10 bases between them. This CDR3 is CASSGGADEAFF. For the CDR3, the DNA is TGTGCCAGCAGCGGAGGGGCGGATGAAGCTTTCTTT.

CDR3 in DNA: TGTGCCAGCAGACATAATGAAAAACTGTTTTTT. Its translation is CASRHNEKLFF. V and J are TRBV27 and TRBJ1-4; D is unclear. This CDR3 region has 11 residues. With 6 bases removed from V and 4 bases from J, the gap between germline ends came to 3 bases. CDR1 is MNHEY, CDR2 SMNVEV, per germline (reference sequence).

The chain combines TRBV30 with TRBJ1-2; TRBD1 aligns across 8 bases. Trimming cost V 0 bases and J 7 bases; bases outside gene matches: 4. This CDR3 region has 13 residues. Per the germline V gene, CDR1 is GTSNPN and CDR2 is SVGIG (reference sequence). CDR3: CAWSVQGEVGYTF. The CDR3 nucleotides read TGTGCCTGGAGTGTACAGGGGGAAGTTGGCTACACCTTC.

J is TRBJ2-2 and V is TRBV3-1 (or the pseudogene TRBV3-2); TRBD2 aligns across 12 bases. Germline V gene lookup returns CDR1 LGHDT and CDR2 YNNKEL (reference sequence). This CDR3 contains 15 residues. Losses at the gene ends were 6 bases for V and 6 bases for J; bases not matched to a gene: 5. DNA for the CDR3: TGTGCCAGCAGATCTAGCGGGAGGGCCCCCGGGGAGCTGTTTTTT. Protein: CASRSSGRAPGELFF.

V and J are TRBV28 and TRBJ2-2, with 10 bases aligning to TRBD2. Trimming cost V 7 bases and J 6 bases; bases outside gene matches: 11. The CDR3 sequence is 16 residues long. The germline CDR1 and CDR2 sequences are MDHEN and SYDVKM. The CDR3 DNA follows: TGTGCCAGCAATGGGCTAGCGGGAGAGTGGGCCGGGGAGCTGTTTTTT. It yields the protein CASNGLAGEWAGELFF.

This clone was seen just once. V and J are TRBV30 and TRBJ1-5; D not resolved. Per germline, CDR1 GTSNPN and CDR2 SVGIG (reference sequence). There are 15 residues in the CDR3. The V gene lost 3 bases and the J gene lost 1 base, with 13 bases spanning the gap. DNA of the CDR3: TGTGCCTGGAGCCCTTCTCCTCAGAGCAATCAGCCCCAGCATTTT. The encoded protein is CAWSPSPQSNQPQHF.

This sequence joins TRBV5-1 and TRBJ2-1; 12 bases map to TRBD1. Germline V gene lookup returns CDR1 SGHRS and CDR2 YFSETQ. J was trimmed by 6 bases and V by 0 bases; bases with no gene match: 7. There are 17 residues in the CDR3. CDR3 residues: CASSLEGQGAGSNEQFF. The CDR3 region has the DNA TGCGCCAGCAGCTTGGAGGGACAGGGGGCAGGCAGCAATGAGCAGTTCTTC.

The chain's CDR3 is CASRGGTNTIYF. The CDR3 bases are TGCGCCAGCAGAGGAGGGACAAACACCATATATTTT. The genes are TRBV5-1 and TRBJ1-3; D may be TRBD1 (5 bases). V gave up 5 bases and J gave up 6 bases, with 9 bases separating them. The CDR3 length is 12 residues. CDR1 is SGHRS and CDR2 is YFSETQ in the germline V gene.

CDR3 in amino acids: CTSSQSRTGANTGELFF. The CDR3 nucleotides are TGCACCAGCAGCCAATCGAGGACGGGAGCGAACACCGGGGAGCTGTTTTTT. The V call is TRBV1, the J call TRBJ2-2; the table's D gene call, TRBD2, was not cross checked with the DNA. TRBV1 corresponds to a pseudogene. The CDR3 loop spans 17 amino acids.

V is TRBV29-1 and J is TRBJ1-1; D gene uncertain. V shed 2 bases and J shed 0 bases, with 10 bases lying between them. This CDR3 has 14 residues. Germline V gene data show CDR1 as SQVTM and CDR2 as ANQGSEA. CDR3 sequence: CSVEMAQLNTEAFF. The CDR3 DNA follows: TGCAGCGTTGAAATGGCACAGTTGAACACTGAAGCTTTCTTT.

V is TRBV7-2 and J is TRBJ1-3; D may be TRBD1 (6 bases). The germline CDR1 and CDR2 sequences are SGHTA and FQGNSA. The CDR3 is 15 amino acids. Between the trimmed V and J ends, which lost 3 bases and 8 bases, there was a span of 17 bases. The CDR3 DNA reads as TGTGCCAGCAGCTTGGGGGGGGCGGCAGACTACACCATATATTTT. It codes for CASSLGGAADYTIYF.

The chain joins TRBV5-1 to TRBJ1-1; D unclear. The germline gives CDR1 SGHRS, CDR2 YFSETQ. Trimming removed 4 bases at V and 6 bases at J, with 13 bases between. This CDR3 contains 13 residues. CDR3 coding DNA: TGCGCCAGCAGCCCTTGGGGTGCCGCTGAAGCTTTCTTT. It yields the protein CASSPWGAAEAFF.

The V and J genes are TRBV19 and TRBJ2-4; 9 bases match TRBD1. The CDR3 spans 14 residues. Germline V CDR1 and CDR2: LNHDA, SQIVND (reference sequence). V lost 6 bases, J lost 7 bases, and 7 bases stayed unmatched. The DNA for the CDR3 is TGTGCCAGTAGGGACAGGGGAGGGGTCAACATTCAGTACTTC. Translated: CASRDRGGVNIQYF.

V gene TRBV6-5 combines with J gene TRBJ2-7; D unclear. The CDR3 length is 14 residues. Germline V gene lookup returns CDR1 MNHEY and CDR2 SVGAGI. V was clipped by 0 bases and J by 0 bases, with 6 bases between them. The CDR3 protein is CASSYSDASYEQYF. DNA for the CDR3: TGTGCCAGCAGTTACTCGGATGCCTCCTACGAGCAGTACTTC.

CDR3 in DNA: TGTGCCAGCAGCGTAGGCGCTAGCGGGCTCCAAGAGACCCAGTACTTC. Its protein product is CASSVGASGLQETQYF. This sequence joins TRBV9 and TRBJ2-5, with TRBD2 identical over 8 bases. The CDR3 loop spans 16 amino acids. With V trimmed by 0 bases and J by 1 base, 5 bases remained unmatched. CDR1 is SGDLS and CDR2 is YYNGEE in the germline V gene.

This chain connects TRBV11-2 to TRBJ2-7; TRBD2 matches at 12 bases. CDR3 length equals 16 residues. V was pared by 6 bases and J by 4 bases, with 10 bases of the junction left unmatched. Germline CDR1 SGHAT, CDR2 FQNNGV. The CDR3 sequence is CASRPTSGSPRYEQYF. In DNA form, the CDR3 reads TGTGCCAGCAGGCCGACTAGCGGGAGCCCCCGATACGAGCAGTACTTC.

Only one count was recorded for this clone. The chain combines TRBV7-8 with TRBJ2-1; D call uncertain. Germline loops: CDR1 SGHVS, CDR2 FQNEAQ. This CDR3 is built from 12 residues. V lost 5 bases and J 9 bases, leaving 11 bases between the germline ends. The CDR3 DNA follows: TGTGCCAGCAGCCGGGCCATCCGTGAGCAGTTCTTC. Translating it yields CASSRAIREQFF.

The rearrangement uses TRBV10-3 and TRBJ1-6; 8 positions match TRBD1. V dropped 5 bases and J dropped 7; count of bases not matched to a gene: 4. CDR1 and CDR2 from the germline V gene are ENHRY and SYGVKD. The CDR3 spans 14 residues. The DNA for the CDR3 is TGTGCCATCAGTCCCGGGACAGGAAATTCACCCCTCCACTTT. Residues: CAISPGTGNSPLHF.

This chain uses TRBV3-1 (or the pseudogene TRBV3-2) with TRBJ2-7; 9 bases line up with TRBD1. This CDR3 is 14 amino acids long. The germline CDR1 and CDR2 sequences are LGHDT and YNNKEL (reference sequence). With V trimmed by 3 bases and J by 6 bases, 6 bases remained unmatched. Written as DNA, the CDR3 is TGTGCCAGCAGCCATGGGACAGGGTTGGGCGAGCAGTACTTC. Its protein product is CASSHGTGLGEQYF.

The chain links TRBV28 to TRBJ2-1; no reliable D call. Trimming stripped 4 bases from V and 2 bases from J, with 15 bases between. The CDR3 is made up of 16 amino acids. Germline CDR1 is MDHEN and CDR2 is SYDVKM. CDR3 protein: CASSSPSRATYNEQFF. The CDR3 nucleotides are TGTGCCAGCAGTTCCCCTTCTAGGGCTACCTACAATGAGCAGTTCTTC.

The genes are TRBV15 and TRBJ2-1, with D maybe TRBD2 (6 bases). Looked up from germline, CDR1 is LNHNV and CDR2 is YYDKDF (reference sequence). With 4 bases removed from V and 6 bases from J, the gap between germline ends came to 19 bases. The CDR3 spans 16 residues. CDR3 bases: TGTGCCACCAGCATTTCTACGGGACTCCGAATCAATGAGCAGTTCTTC. Residues: CATSISTGLRINEQFF.

This chain joins TRBV6-5 and TRBJ2-1; D perhaps matches TRBD2 (6 bases). Germline CDR1 reads MNHEY; CDR2 reads SVGAGI. V was shortened by 10 bases and J by 8 bases, with 12 bases between the two germline ends. This CDR3 comprises 11 residues. The chain's CDR3 is CATNRGDEQFF. CDR3 nucleotides: TGTGCCACCAACCGCGGGGATGAGCAGTTCTTC.

For this clone: This specimen includes other DNA sequences encoding the same CDR3. J is TRBJ2-5 and V is TRBV18; D call uncertain. This CDR3 is built from 11 residues. V lost 3 bases to trimming and J lost 4 bases, with 3 bases between them. Per the germline V gene, CDR1 is KGHSH and CDR2 is LQKENI. CDR3 in DNA: TGTGCCAGCTCACCGGGAGAGACCCAGTACTTC. This translates into CASSPGETQYF. The variable domain in full, completed from reference TRBV18 and TRBJ2-5, reads NAGVMQNPRHLVRRRGQEARLRCSPMKGHSHVYWYRQLPEEGLKFMVYLQKENIIDESGMPKERFSAEFPKEGPSILRIQQVVRGDSAAYFCASSPGETQYFGPGTRLLVL.

This clone was seen a few times. The chain has TRBV2 and TRBJ2-4; TRBD2 is a possible D gene (7 bases). The CDR3 has 14 residues. CDR1 is SNHLY and CDR2 is FYNNEI in the germline V gene. Trimming removed 7 bases at V and 1 base at J, with 11 bases between. The chain's CDR3 is CASKGGLAKNIQYF. The CDR3 DNA follows: TGTGCCAGCAAGGGGGGGTTGGCCAAAAACATTCAGTACTTC.